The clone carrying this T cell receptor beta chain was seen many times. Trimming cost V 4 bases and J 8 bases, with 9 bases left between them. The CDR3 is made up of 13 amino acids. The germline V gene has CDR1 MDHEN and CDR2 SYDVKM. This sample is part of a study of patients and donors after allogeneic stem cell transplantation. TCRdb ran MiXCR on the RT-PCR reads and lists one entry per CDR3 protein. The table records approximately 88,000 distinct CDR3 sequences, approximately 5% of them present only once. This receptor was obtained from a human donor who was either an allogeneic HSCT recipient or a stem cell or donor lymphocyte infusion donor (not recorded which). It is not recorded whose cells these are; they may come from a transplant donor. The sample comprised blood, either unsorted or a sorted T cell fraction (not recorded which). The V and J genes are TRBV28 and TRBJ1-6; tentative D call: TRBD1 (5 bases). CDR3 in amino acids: CASSSTGDSPLHF. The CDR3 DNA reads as TGTGCCAGCAGTTCCACGGGGGATTCACCCCTCCACTTT.